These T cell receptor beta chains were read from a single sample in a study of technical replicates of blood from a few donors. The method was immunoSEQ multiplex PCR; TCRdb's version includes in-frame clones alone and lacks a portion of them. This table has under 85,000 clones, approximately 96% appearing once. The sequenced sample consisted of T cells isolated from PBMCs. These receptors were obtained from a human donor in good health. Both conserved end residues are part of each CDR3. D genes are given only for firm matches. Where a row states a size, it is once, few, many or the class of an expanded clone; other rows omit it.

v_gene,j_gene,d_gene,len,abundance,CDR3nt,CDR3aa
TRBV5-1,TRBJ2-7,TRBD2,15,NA,TGCGCCAGCAGCTTGGGGACTAGTCTCGCCTACGAGCAGTACTTC,CASSLGTSLAYEQYF
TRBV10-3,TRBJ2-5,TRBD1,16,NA,TGTGCCATCAGTGGGAGCCCGGGACAGATACAAGAGACCCAGTACTTC,CAISGSPGQIQETQYF
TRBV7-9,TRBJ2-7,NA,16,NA,TGTGCCAGCAGCGATGACAGCAGAGCACTATGGGCCGAGCAGTACTTC,CASSDDSRALWAEQYF
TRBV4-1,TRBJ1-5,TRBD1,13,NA,TGCGCCAGCAGTCGGACAGGTTCCCTCACCCAGCATTTT,CASSRTGSLTQHF
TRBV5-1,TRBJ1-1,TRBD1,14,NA,TGCGCCAGCAGCTTACAGGGGGCGAGGACTGAAGCTTTCTTT,CASSLQGARTEAFF
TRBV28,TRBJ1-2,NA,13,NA,TGTGCCAGCAGTCCAGCAGGGGAGGGTGGCTACACCTTC,CASSPAGEGGYTF
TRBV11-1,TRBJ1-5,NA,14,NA,TGTGCCAGCAGCTTAGGCAGGGATAATCAGCCCCAGCATTTT,CASSLGRDNQPQHF
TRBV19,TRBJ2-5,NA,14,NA,TGTGCCAGCTCCGGGACATTGGGTGGGGAGACCCAGTACTTC,CASSGTLGGETQYF
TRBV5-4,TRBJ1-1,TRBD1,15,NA,TGTGCCAGCAGCCGACAGGGGGCCAGACTCACTGAAGCTTTCTTT,CASSRQGARLTEAFF
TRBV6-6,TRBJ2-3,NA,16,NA,TGTGCCAGCAGAGGGGGGCGGGGGATGATCACAGATACGCAGTATTTT,CASRGGRGMITDTQYF
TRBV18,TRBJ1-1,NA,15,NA,TGTGCCAGCTCACCGGTCGGAGGAGAGAACACTGAAGCTTTCTTT,CASSPVGGENTEAFF
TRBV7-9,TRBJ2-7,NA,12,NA,TGTGCCAGCAGCCACGGAGCCTACGAGCAGTACTTC,CASSHGAYEQYF
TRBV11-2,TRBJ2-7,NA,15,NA,TGTGCCAGCACCAAATTGACAGGACGCACCTACGAGCAGTACTTC,CASTKLTGRTYEQYF
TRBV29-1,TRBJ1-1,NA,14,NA,TGCAGCGTTGAAGATGGACGGGGTATGCCTGAAGCTTTCTTT,CSVEDGRGMPEAFF
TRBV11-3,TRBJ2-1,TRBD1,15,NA,TGTGCCAGCAGCCCAACAGGGGATCGGTACAATGAGCAGTTCTTC,CASSPTGDRYNEQFF
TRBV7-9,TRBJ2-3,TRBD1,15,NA,TGTGCCAGCAGCTTAGGACAGGGAATTACAGATACGCAGTATTTT,CASSLGQGITDTQYF
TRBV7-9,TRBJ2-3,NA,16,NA,TGTGCCAGCAGCTTACTGCAGATTTCTAGCACAGATACGCAGTATTTT,CASSLLQISSTDTQYF
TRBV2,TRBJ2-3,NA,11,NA,TGTGCCAGCAGTGATTGGGGGGATCGGTATTTT,CASSDWGDRYF
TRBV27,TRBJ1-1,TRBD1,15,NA,TGTGCCAGCTCCCAGCCAAGGGGGCGGCACACTGAAGCTTTCTTT,CASSQPRGRHTEAFF
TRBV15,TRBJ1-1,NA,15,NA,TGTGCCACCAGCAGAGATTTAGGGGTGAACACTGAAGCTTTCTTT,CATSRDLGVNTEAFF
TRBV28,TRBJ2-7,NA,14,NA,TGTGCCAGCAGTTGGGCGGGACCCACCAACGAGCAGTACTTC,CASSWAGPTNEQYF
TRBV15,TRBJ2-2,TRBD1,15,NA,TGTGCCACCAGGCCTCACAGGGGTGATACCGGGGAGCTGTTTTTT,CATRPHRGDTGELFF
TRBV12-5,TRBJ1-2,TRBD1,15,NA,TGTGCTAGTGGTAGGCCCGGACAGGGGGGTTATGGCTACACCTTC,CASGRPGQGGYGYTF
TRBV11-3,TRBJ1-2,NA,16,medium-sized,TGTGCCAGCAGCTTAGAGGGCCGGTCTGGAAGCTATGGCTACACCTTC,CASSLEGRSGSYGYTF
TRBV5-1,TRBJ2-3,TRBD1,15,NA,TGCGCCAGCAGCCTAAACAGGGGGGACACAGATACGCAGTATTTT,CASSLNRGDTDTQYF
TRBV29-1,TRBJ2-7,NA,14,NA,TGCAGCGTCACGAGGGGGACGGGACCCTACGAGCAGTACTTC,CSVTRGTGPYEQYF
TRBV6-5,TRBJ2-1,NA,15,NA,TGTGCCAGCAGTTACGGGCTTAGCTCCTACAATGAGCAGTTCTTC,CASSYGLSSYNEQFF
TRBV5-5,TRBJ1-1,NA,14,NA,TGTGCCAGCAGCTTGGAGCTCTCAGGGGCTGAAGCTTTCTTT,CASSLELSGAEAFF
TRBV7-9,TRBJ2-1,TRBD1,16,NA,TGTGCCAGCAGTTTCCAATCAGGGGGCTCCTACAATGAGCAGTTCTTC,CASSFQSGGSYNEQFF
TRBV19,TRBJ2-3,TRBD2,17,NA,TGTGCCAGTAGTATTGGACTAGCGGGAGGTAGCACAGATACGCAGTATTTT,CASSIGLAGGSTDTQYF